The 26 T cell receptor beta chains in this list originate from one sample, sequenced in a study of metastatic and nonmetastatic thyroid tumors. Each patient came to thyroid surgery without any prior treatment (of any kind). TCRdb reanalyzed the PCR reads via MiXCR. The table shows about 19,000 clones, with 25% to 30% occurring only once. Source material: blood. The receptors derive from a male donor with papillary thyroid cancer or a benign thyroid nodule (not recorded which). Some clones in this sample may be carry-over from other donors' samples.

This clone showed up many times. The chain carries TRBV7-9 and TRBJ2-5; 9 nucleotides line up with TRBD2. Germline CDR1 SEHNR, CDR2 FQNEAQ (reference sequence). V gave up 3 bases and J gave up 5 bases; unmatched junction bases: 1. The CDR3 sequence is 13 residues long. CDR3 sequence: CASSFTSGETQYF. Here the CDR3 DNA reads TGTGCCAGCAGCTTTACTAGCGGGGAGACCCAGTACTTC.

Only a few counts were recorded for this clone. This rearrangement joins TRBV6-1 to TRBJ1-1, with 7 bases matching TRBD1. Germline CDR1 is MNHNS and CDR2 is SASEGT. The junction had 5 bases not matched to a gene; V was cut back by 5 bases and J by 5 bases. CDR3 length: 13 residues. The CDR3 is CASSWTGRTEAFF. Written as DNA, the CDR3 is TGTGCCAGCAGTTGGACAGGTCGGACTGAAGCTTTCTTT.

V gene TRBV20-1 combines with J gene TRBJ1-2; no clear D. There are 12 residues in the CDR3. From germline, CDR1 is DFQATT and CDR2 SNEGSKA (reference sequence). Trimming stripped 3 bases from V and 7 bases from J, with 12 bases between. CDR3 bases: TGCAGTGCTAGTGTGGGGTCCTCTGGCTACACCTTC. Translating it yields CSASVGSSGYTF.

The chain is built from TRBV27 and TRBJ2-7, with TRBD2 matching 8 bases. After removal of 5 bases from V and 2 bases from J, the junction contained 14 bases not matched to a gene. CDR3 length equals 17 residues. Germline lookup yields CDR1 MNHEY and CDR2 SMNVEV (reference sequence). This CDR3 reads CASSRISGGDTAYEQYF. CDR3 in DNA: TGTGCCAGCAGTCGGATATCGGGGGGGGACACCGCCTACGAGCAGTACTTC.

As regards this clone: At one end the junction does not follow the germline gene, possibly because of a read error. The chain links TRBV5-1 to TRBJ2-1, with 10 bases aligning to TRBD2. Per germline, CDR1 SGHRS and CDR2 YFSETQ. The CDR3 totals 13 residues. CDR3: CASTSGSYDEQFF. As DNA, the CDR3 is TGCGCCAGCACTAGCGGGAGCTACGATGAGCAGTTCTTC.

This clone qualifies as medium-sized. The rearrangement links TRBV5-1 to TRBJ2-7, with D unresolved. Trimming left V 4 bases short and J 1 base short, with 15 bases between. The CDR3 covers 15 residues. CDR1 is SGHRS, CDR2 YFSETQ, per germline. The CDR3: CASSGGQQPSYEQYF. As DNA, the CDR3 is TGCGCCAGCAGCGGTGGTCAGCAACCGTCCTACGAGCAGTACTTC.

This chain connects TRBV19 to TRBJ2-3; 9 positions agree with TRBD1. J lost 5 bases, V lost 8 bases, and 5 bases had no gene match. This CDR3 comprises 13 residues. The germline V gene encodes CDR1 LNHDA and CDR2 SQIVND (reference sequence). Here the CDR3 DNA reads TGTGCCAGTTCGGGACAGGGTAGAGATACGCAGTATTTT. Protein sequence: CASSGQGRDTQYF.

There are many counts of this clone. The chain joins TRBV4-3 to TRBJ2-1; no clear D. V was pared by 5 bases and J by 2 bases, with 4 bases between. Germline V CDR1 and CDR2: LGHNA, YSLEER. CDR3 size: 12 residues. DNA for the CDR3: TGCGCCAGCAGCAGGGCCTACAATGAGCAGTTCTTC. Amino acid sequence: CASSRAYNEQFF.

This clone was detected ten times or more. This may stem from a read error, because a much larger clone lies one nucleotide away. This rearrangement joins TRBV18 to TRBJ2-3; TRBD2 matches at 8 bases. CDR3 length: 17 amino acids. The V gene's germline CDR1 is KGHSH and CDR2 LQKENI. V was clipped by 3 bases and J by 4 bases; unmatched bases: 12. The CDR3 nucleotides are TGTGCCAGCTCACCGTACAATGACGGGAGGGCCCCAGATACGCAGTATTTT. It is translated as CASSPYNDGRAPDTQYF.

This clone has a count of ten or more. In nucleotides, the CDR3 is TGTGCCAGCACCTCACAGGTCGCGGGAAACACCATATATTTT. It translates to CASTSQVAGNTIYF. V usage is TRBV3-1 and J usage is TRBJ1-3; perhaps TRBD1 as D (5 bases). This CDR3 comprises 14 residues. V gave up 7 bases and J gave up 4 bases, with 14 bases separating them. Germline-derived CDR1 and CDR2 are LGHDT and YNNKEL (reference sequence).

This clone was seen a handful of times. The chain carries TRBV6-6 and TRBJ2-6; TRBD2 matches at 7 bases. Germline CDR1 and CDR2: MNHNY and SVGAGI (reference sequence). The CDR3 is 17 residues long. The ends lost 4 bases at V and 0 bases at J; junction bases unmatched: 6. The CDR3 reads CASSWGGVISGANVLTF. The CDR3 DNA reads TGTGCCAGCAGTTGGGGAGGGGTAATCTCTGGGGCCAACGTCCTGACTTTC.

The table lists this clone with many counts. The V gene is TRBV20-1, the J gene TRBJ1-4; tentative D call: TRBD1 (5 bases). The CDR3 has 15 residues. V lost 0 bases to trimming and J lost 4 bases, with 12 bases between them. Germline V gives CDR1 DFQATT, CDR2 SNEGSKA (reference sequence). This CDR3 is CSARDSRADNEKLFF. The CDR3 coding sequence is TGCAGTGCTAGAGATAGCAGGGCCGATAATGAAAAACTGTTTTTT.

This clone was recorded a few times. The J gene is TRBJ2-2, the V gene TRBV6-1, with TRBD1 as a possible D gene (6 bases). This CDR3 has 15 residues. Trimming shortened V by 4 bases and J by 6 bases, and 15 bases separated the two germline ends. CDR1 MNHNS and CDR2 SASEGT come from the germline V gene. The CDR3 protein is CASSVEYRAAGELFF. The CDR3 bases are TGTGCCAGCAGTGTCGAGTACAGGGCGGCCGGGGAGCTGTTTTTT.

A note on this clone: The DNA is left out, because the CDR3 cannot be placed on it with certainty; the CDR3 is given as TCRdb lists it. The chain carries TRBV11-2 and TRBJ2-7; the table's TRBD2 call for D was not verified on the DNA. The V gene's germline CDR1 is SGHAT and CDR2 FQNNGV. Including both end residues, the CDR3 is 19 amino acids long. The CDR3 sequence is CASSIYLCSVAPTQGEQYF.

This clone was found once. The chain carries TRBV7-6 and TRBJ2-5, with D possibly being TRBD1 (7 bases). V lost 3 bases, J lost 5 bases, and 13 bases lay in between. This CDR3 spans 14 amino acids. Germline-derived CDR1 and CDR2 are SGHVS and FNYEAQ. CDR3 nucleotide sequence: TGTGCCAGCAGCTTCGGGGGACAGCGGGAGACCCAGTACTTC. Amino acids: CASSFGGQRETQYF.

V is TRBV7-9 and J is TRBJ2-5, with D hard to call. CDR3 size: 12 residues. Germline CDR1 and CDR2: SEHNR and FQNEAQ (reference sequence). The V end was cut by 4 bases, the J end by 1 base, with 4 bases between. The CDR3 sequence: CASSSIQETQYF. The CDR3 bases are TGTGCCAGCAGCTCCATCCAAGAGACCCAGTACTTC.

The V and J genes are TRBV6-5 and TRBJ1-2; D gene unclear. CDR1 and CDR2 from the germline V gene are MNHEY and SVGAGI. There are 13 residues in the CDR3. V shed 0 bases and J shed 5 bases, with 7 bases lying between them. The CDR3 DNA follows: TGTGCCAGCAGTTACTCGTTCCAGTATGGCTACACCTTC. This encodes CASSYSFQYGYTF.

This clone was seen repeatedly, ten times or more. This chain links TRBV2 with TRBJ2-5; D ambiguous. The CDR3 is 13 residues long. Trimming pared 8 bases from V and 1 base from J, leaving 11 bases between. Per the germline V gene, CDR1 is SNHLY and CDR2 is FYNNEI. In DNA form, the CDR3 reads TGTGCCAGCGGCTTCCGGGCCCAAGAGACCCAGTACTTC. It specifies CASGFRAQETQYF.

This clone was seen repeatedly, ten times or more. The rearrangement links TRBV7-8 to TRBJ1-3; D is unclear. Trimming took off 4 bases at V and 1 base at J, with 11 bases between the two ends. This CDR3 contains 15 residues. Germline V lookup: CDR1 SGHVS, CDR2 FQNEAQ. The CDR3 nucleotides are TGTGCCAGCAGCTCTCGGACTATGTCTGGAAACACCATATATTTT. It translates to CASSSRTMSGNTIYF. Filled out from reference TRBV7-8 and TRBJ1-3, the complete variable domain reads GAGVSQSPRYKVAKRGQDVALRCDPISGHVSLFWYQQALGQGPEFLTYFQNEAQLDKSGLPSDRFFAERPEGSVSTLKIQRTQQEDSAVYLCASSSRTMSGNTIYFGEGSWLTVV.

This clone was picked up a small number of times. The chain couples TRBV6-5 to TRBJ1-3; D is perhaps TRBD1 (6 bases). The CDR3 has 13 amino acids. The ends were cut back, 4 bases at V and 9 bases at J, with 13 bases in the middle. The germline V gene has CDR1 MNHEY and CDR2 SVGAGI. The CDR3 region has the DNA TGTGCCAGCAGTTTGGACAGTGGGGCCACCATATATTTT. Translating it yields CASSLDSGATIYF.

V and J are TRBV4-1 and TRBJ2-3; 7 bases agree with TRBD2. The CDR3 is 16 residues long. V dropped 1 base and J dropped 1; count of bases not matched to a gene: 5. CDR1 and CDR2 (germline): MGHRA, YSYEKL. The CDR3: CASSQALAERTDTQYF. The CDR3 coding sequence is TGCGCCAGCAGCCAAGCTCTAGCGGAGCGCACAGATACGCAGTATTTT.

This clone is labeled as medium-sized. The chain combines TRBV5-7 with TRBJ2-3; the D is unclear. TRBV5-7 is assigned to the ORF class and has an uncertain function. Between the trimmed V and J ends, which lost 3 bases and 6 bases, there was a span of 8 bases. The CDR3 covers 12 residues. The CDR3: CASSSRLDTQYF. CDR3 DNA sequence: TGTGCCAGCAGCTCCCGATTGGATACGCAGTATTTT.

The chain uses TRBV3-1 and TRBJ2-1; weak D call: TRBD1 (5 bases). V gave up 6 bases and J gave up 4 bases, with 16 bases separating them. In germline, CDR1 is LGHDT, CDR2 YNNKEL (reference sequence). The CDR3 totals 15 residues. CDR3 coding DNA: TGTGCCAGCAGTGTTTACCGGTACAGGTACAATGAGCAGTTCTTC. Amino acids: CASSVYRYRYNEQFF.

This clone was recorded a few times. This chain connects TRBV24-1 to TRBJ2-7; D is undetermined. CDR3 size: 12 residues. V lost 4 bases and J 4 bases, leaving 7 bases between the germline ends. Germline CDR1 KGHDR, CDR2 SFDVKD. Here the CDR3 reads CATSDLGYEQYF. CDR3 DNA sequence: TGTGCCACCAGTGACTTGGGATACGAGCAGTACTTC.

A note on this clone: Relative to the germline gene, one junction end is altered; a read error may explain this. The chain links TRBV7-2 to TRBJ2-2; 9 nucleotides match TRBD2. The CDR3 runs to 13 residues. The germline V gene has CDR1 SGHTA and CDR2 FQGNSA. This CDR3 reads CASSLAGRGELFF. The CDR3 DNA reads TGTGCCAGCAGCCTAGCGGGAAGGGGGGAGCTGTTTTTT.

This clone has a count of ten or more. The CDR3: CSVLGLGANVLTF. The CDR3 DNA sequence: TGCAGCGTCCTCGGCCTTGGGGCCAACGTCCTGACTTTC. The chain couples TRBV29-1 to TRBJ2-6; no definite D call. Germline V gene lookup returns CDR1 SQVTM and CDR2 ANQGSEA. The V end was cut by 6 bases, the J end by 3 bases, with 9 bases between. The CDR3 covers 13 residues.